The 16 T cell receptor beta chains below were found in one sample sequenced in a study of early T cells in non-severe SARS-CoV-2 infection. From the 5' RACE reads, TCRdb called clonotypes with MiXCR, one entry per CDR3 protein. The table has tens of thousands of distinct CDR3 sequences, about 12% seen once. Sequencing used whole blood. These TCRs come from an adult who was a healthcare worker with PCR-confirmed SARS-CoV-2 infection or an uninfected control (not recorded which).

Only a few counts were recorded for this clonotype. The chain joins TRBV19 to TRBJ2-3, with a weak D call TRBD2 (6 bases). Germline-derived CDR1 and CDR2 are LNHDA and SQIVND (reference sequence). V was trimmed by 3 bases and J by 0 bases, leaving 10 bases between them. The CDR3 length is 15 residues. CDR3 bases: TGTGCCAGTAGTATCGTAGCGGTTAGCACAGATACGCAGTATTTT. Translated: CASSIVAVSTDTQYF.

This clonotype occurred many times. The CDR3 DNA follows: TGCAGCGTCACAGGGGAAAGCACAGATACGCAGTATTTT. The encoded protein is CSVTGESTDTQYF. The rearrangement uses TRBV29-1 and TRBJ2-3; 7 bases fit TRBD1. V was clipped by 6 bases and J by 0 bases; unmatched bases: 3. Looked up from germline, CDR1 is SQVTM and CDR2 is ANQGSEA. The CDR3 is made up of 13 amino acids.

The V gene is TRBV5-4, the J gene TRBJ1-6; no reliable D call. Germline V gives CDR1 SGHNT, CDR2 YYREEE (reference sequence). This CDR3 region has 12 residues. V dropped 4 bases and J dropped 14 bases, with 13 bases sitting between them. The CDR3 sequence is CASSPRGDSLHF. The CDR3 DNA sequence: TGTGCCAGCAGCCCTCGAGGCGACTCCCTCCACTTT. The variable domain in full, with the rest retrieved from reference TRBV5-4 and TRBJ1-6, is ETGVTQSPTHLIKTRGQQVTLRCSSQSGHNTVSWYQQALGQGPQFIFQYYREEENGRGNFPPRFSGLQFPNYSSELNVNALELDDSALYLCASSPRGDSLHFGNGTRLTVT.

This clonotype has just a few counts. This chain connects TRBV29-1 to TRBJ2-1, with 9 bases identical to TRBD2. The CDR3 covers 14 residues. Germline CDR1 SQVTM, CDR2 ANQGSEA. Trimming cost V 3 bases and J 11 bases; bases outside gene matches: 11. CDR3 in amino acids: CSVDQREAPPQQFF. CDR3 coding DNA: TGCAGCGTTGATCAGCGGGAGGCCCCCCCCCAGCAGTTCTTC.

This clonotype was seen more than once but under ten times. Written as DNA, the CDR3 is TGTGCCAGCAGCTTAGAGGGGGAAAGCACTGAAGCTTTCTTT. Translation: CASSLEGESTEAFF. This rearrangement joins TRBV7-9 to TRBJ1-1; a possible D gene is TRBD1 (6 bases). The CDR3 sequence is 14 residues long. V lost 1 base and J 4 bases, leaving 10 bases between the germline ends. Germline CDR1 is SEHNR and CDR2 is FQNEAQ (reference sequence). Full variable domain (remainder filled in from reference TRBV7-9 and TRBJ1-1): DTGVSQNPRHKITKRGQNVTFRCDPISEHNRLYWYRQTLGQGPEFLTYFQNEAQLEKSRLLSDRFSAERPKGSFSTLEIQRTEQGDSAMYLCASSLEGESTEAFFGQGTRLTVV.

This clonotype turned up a few times. The rearrangement joins TRBV9 to TRBJ1-2; D unresolved. The germline V gene has CDR1 SGDLS and CDR2 YYNGEE. Trimming pared 0 bases from V and 3 bases from J, leaving 6 bases between. The CDR3 has 13 residues. For the CDR3, the DNA is TGTGCCAGCAGCGTAGCCGAGTACTATGGCTACACCTTC. As protein: CASSVAEYYGYTF.

The chain is built from TRBV6-6 and TRBJ2-5; no reliable D call. Germline V gene sequence: CDR1 MNHNY, CDR2 SVGAGI (reference sequence). Trimming left V 0 bases short and J 2 bases short, with 10 bases between. This CDR3 is 15 amino acids long. CDR3 coding DNA: TGTGCCAGCAGTTACTCTGTATCCGTGCAAGAGACCCAGTACTTC. It translates to CASSYSVSVQETQYF.

The chain employs TRBV30 and TRBJ1-3; TRBD1 is a possible D gene (5 bases). From germline, CDR1 is GTSNPN and CDR2 SVGIG (reference sequence). This CDR3 is 15 amino acids long. The V end was cut by 0 bases, the J end by 4 bases, with 13 bases between. The CDR3, as DNA: TGTGCCTGGAGTGTACTCCAGGGTTCGGGAAACACCATATATTTT. Translated, it gives CAWSVLQGSGNTIYF.

The V call is TRBV11-3, the J call TRBJ2-1; 13 nucleotides match TRBD2. The CDR3 length is 16 residues. Per the germline V gene, CDR1 is SGHNT and CDR2 is YENEEA. The V segment lost 3 bases and the J segment 4 bases; nucleotides outside the gene matches: 3. CDR3 amino acids: CASSLGTSGIYNEQFF. CDR3 nucleotides: TGTGCCAGCAGCTTGGGGACTAGCGGGATTTACAATGAGCAGTTCTTC.

J is TRBJ2-2 and V is TRBV12-2; TRBD1 is the table's D call and was not checked against the DNA. TRBV12-2 is a pseudogene locus. The CDR3 runs to 17 residues. DNA of the CDR3: TGTGCAAGTCGCTTAGCGAGGGGATTAAGTAGCACCGGGGAGCTGTTTTTT. It specifies CASRLARGLSSTGELFF.

This chain connects TRBV6-5 to TRBJ1-5; the match to TRBD1 covers 8 bases. Germline CDR1 is MNHEY and CDR2 is SVGAGI. V dropped 4 bases and J dropped 0; count of bases not matched to a gene: 8. This CDR3 comprises 17 residues. The CDR3 sequence is CASSSGGGGYSNQPQHF. CDR3 nucleotides: TGTGCCAGCAGTTCAGGGGGCGGGGGATATAGCAATCAGCCCCAGCATTTT.

This chain links TRBV3-1 with TRBJ1-1, with D uncertain. The CDR3 is 14 amino acids. CDR1 LGHDT and CDR2 YNNKEL come from the germline V gene (reference sequence). V lost 4 bases to trimming and J lost 1 base, with 10 bases between them. The CDR3 is CASSPGPENTEAFF. DNA of the CDR3: TGTGCCAGCAGCCCAGGACCCGAGAACACTGAAGCTTTCTTT.

This clonotype has more than one count but fewer than ten. V usage is TRBV10-3 and J usage is TRBJ2-1; TRBD2 aligns across 14 bases. Germline loops: CDR1 ENHRY, CDR2 SYGVKD. CDR3 length: 16 amino acids. V was pared by 10 bases and J by 0 bases, with 5 bases of the junction left unmatched. Written as DNA, the CDR3 is TGTGCCACCACCGGGACTAGCGGGAGCTCCTACAATGAGCAGTTCTTC. Translating it yields CATTGTSGSSYNEQFF.

V is TRBV6-2 or TRBV6-3 and J is TRBJ1-5; TRBD1 matches at 9 bases. V dropped 5 bases and J dropped 1; count of bases not matched to a gene: 3. CDR1 MNHEY and CDR2 SVGEGT come from the germline V gene. The CDR3 sequence is 15 residues long. For the CDR3, the DNA is TGTGCCAGCAGTACCGGGACAGGGAGCAATCAGCCCCAGCATTTT. Translation: CASSTGTGSNQPQHF.

As regards this clonotype: Relative to the germline gene, one junction end is altered; a read error may explain this. The genes are TRBV12-3 or TRBV12-4 and TRBJ1-1, with D possibly matching TRBD1 (5 bases). This CDR3 is 14 amino acids long. The CDR3 region has the DNA TGTGTCAGCAGCTCGTTGGGGGGAGACACTGAAGCTTTCTTT. As protein: CVSSSLGGDTEAFF.

CDR3 loop: CASSKLGQGNYGYTF. The CDR3 DNA reads TGTGCCAGCAGCAAACTGGGACAGGGGAACTATGGCTACACCTTC. The chain recombines TRBV21-1 with TRBJ1-2; the DNA was not used to check the table's D call, TRBD1. TRBV21-1 is shown as a pseudogene. The CDR3 is made up of 15 amino acids.